This TCR beta chain was captured by sequencing in a study of identical twins' blood T cells. General study points: Shared CDR3 clonotype counts tracked mainly the product of cloneset sizes. Twins shared more top CDR3 clonotypes than unrelated donors did.

Sample barcodes were added at both library ends during cDNA synthesis. Authors' analysis steps: Per-library CDR3 reads ranged about 2 to 4 million; clonotypes, ~90,000 to ~550,000. Via MiXCR, TCRdb re-called the 5' RACE reads, giving one row per CDR3 protein. None of the V and J calls come from the authors' own analysis; TCRdb made them. The table shows 350,000 to 450,000 distinct CDR3 sequences, with roughly 28% occurring only once. Comment on this clonotype: Its target is unknown.

The source material was PBMCs. The sequence was collected from a woman between 18 and 50 years old in good health.

The CDR3, as DNA: TGTGCCAGCAGCTTAGATTCGGGACCCAATGAGCAGTTCTTC. This encodes CASSLDSGPNEQFF. This chain uses TRBV11-3 with TRBJ2-1; D is possibly TRBD1 or TRBD2 (5 bases each). From germline, CDR1 is SGHNT and CDR2 YENEEA. The CDR3 is 14 amino acids. The ends were cut back, 0 bases at V and 6 bases at J, with 9 bases in the middle.